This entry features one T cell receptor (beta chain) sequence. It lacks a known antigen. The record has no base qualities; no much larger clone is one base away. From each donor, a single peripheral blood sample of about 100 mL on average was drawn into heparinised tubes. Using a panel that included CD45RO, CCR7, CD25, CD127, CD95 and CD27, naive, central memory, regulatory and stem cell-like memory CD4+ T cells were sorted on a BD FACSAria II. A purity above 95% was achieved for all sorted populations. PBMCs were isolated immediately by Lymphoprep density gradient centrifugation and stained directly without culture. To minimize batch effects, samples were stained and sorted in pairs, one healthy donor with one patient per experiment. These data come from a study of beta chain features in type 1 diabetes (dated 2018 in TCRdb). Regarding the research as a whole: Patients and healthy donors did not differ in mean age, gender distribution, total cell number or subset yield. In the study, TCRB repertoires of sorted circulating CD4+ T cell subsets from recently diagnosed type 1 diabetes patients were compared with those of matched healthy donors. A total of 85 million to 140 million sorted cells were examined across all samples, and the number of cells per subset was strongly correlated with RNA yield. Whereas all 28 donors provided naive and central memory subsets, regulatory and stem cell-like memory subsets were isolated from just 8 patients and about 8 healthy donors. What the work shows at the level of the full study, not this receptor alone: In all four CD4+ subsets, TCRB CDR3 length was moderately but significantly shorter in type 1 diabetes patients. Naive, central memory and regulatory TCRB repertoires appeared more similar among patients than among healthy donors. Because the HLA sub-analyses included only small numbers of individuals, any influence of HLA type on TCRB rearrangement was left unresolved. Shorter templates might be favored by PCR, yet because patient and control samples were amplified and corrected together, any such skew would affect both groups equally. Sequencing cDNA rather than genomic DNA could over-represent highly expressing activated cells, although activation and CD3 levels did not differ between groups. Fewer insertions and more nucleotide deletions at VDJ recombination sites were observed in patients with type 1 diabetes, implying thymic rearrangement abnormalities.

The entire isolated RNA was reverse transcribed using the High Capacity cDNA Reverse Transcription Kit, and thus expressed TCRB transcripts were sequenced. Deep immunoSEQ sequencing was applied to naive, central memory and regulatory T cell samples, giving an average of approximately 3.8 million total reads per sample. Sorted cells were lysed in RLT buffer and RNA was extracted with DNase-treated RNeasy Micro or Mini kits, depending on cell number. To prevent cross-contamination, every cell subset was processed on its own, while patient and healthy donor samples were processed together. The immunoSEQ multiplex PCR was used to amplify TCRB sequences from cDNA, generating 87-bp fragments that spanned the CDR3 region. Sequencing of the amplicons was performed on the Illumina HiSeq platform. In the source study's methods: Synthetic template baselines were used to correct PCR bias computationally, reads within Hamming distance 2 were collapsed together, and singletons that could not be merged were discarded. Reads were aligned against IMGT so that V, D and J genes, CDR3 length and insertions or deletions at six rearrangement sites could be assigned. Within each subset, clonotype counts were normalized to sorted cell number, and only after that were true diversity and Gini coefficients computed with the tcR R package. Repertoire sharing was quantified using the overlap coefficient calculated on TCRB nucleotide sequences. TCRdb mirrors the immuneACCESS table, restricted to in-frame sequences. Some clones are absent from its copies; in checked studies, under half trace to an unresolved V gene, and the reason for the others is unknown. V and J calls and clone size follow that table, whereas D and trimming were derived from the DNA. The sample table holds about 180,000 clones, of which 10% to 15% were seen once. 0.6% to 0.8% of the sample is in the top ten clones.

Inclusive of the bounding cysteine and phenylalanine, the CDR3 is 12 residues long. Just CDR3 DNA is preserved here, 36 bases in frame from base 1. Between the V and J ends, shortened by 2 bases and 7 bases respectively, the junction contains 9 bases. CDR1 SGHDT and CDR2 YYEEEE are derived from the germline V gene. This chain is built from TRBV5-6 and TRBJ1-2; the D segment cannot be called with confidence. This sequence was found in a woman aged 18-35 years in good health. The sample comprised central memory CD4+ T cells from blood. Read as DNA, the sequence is TGTGCCAGCAGCTTCAGGATCGGTGGCTACACCTTC. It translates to CASSFRIGGYTF.